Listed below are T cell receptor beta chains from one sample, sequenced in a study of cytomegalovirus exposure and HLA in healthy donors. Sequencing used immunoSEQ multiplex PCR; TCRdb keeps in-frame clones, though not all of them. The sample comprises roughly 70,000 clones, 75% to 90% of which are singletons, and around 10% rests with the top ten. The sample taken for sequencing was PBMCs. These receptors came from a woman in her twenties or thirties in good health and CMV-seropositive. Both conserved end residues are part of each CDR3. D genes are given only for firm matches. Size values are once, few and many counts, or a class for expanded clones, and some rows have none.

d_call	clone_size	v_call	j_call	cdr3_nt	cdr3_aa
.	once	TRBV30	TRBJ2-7	TGTGCCTGGAGTGTTTGGCTAGCCCGTGAGCAGTACTTC	CAWSVWLAREQYF
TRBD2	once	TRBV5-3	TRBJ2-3	TGTGCCACCCCGGGACTAGCGGGTTGGGATAGCACAGATACGCAGTATTTT	CATPGLAGWDSTDTQYF
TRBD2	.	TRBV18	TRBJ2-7	TGTGCCAGCTCAAGCGGACTAGCGGGATCACACGAGCAGTACTTC	CASSSGLAGSHEQYF
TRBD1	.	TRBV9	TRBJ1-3	TGTGCCAGCAGCGTAAGGGACAGCTCTGGAAACACCATATATTTT	CASSVRDSSGNTIYF
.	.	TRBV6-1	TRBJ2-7	TGTGCCAGCAGTCCATCGCCGGGACACTACGAGCAGTACTTC	CASSPSPGHYEQYF
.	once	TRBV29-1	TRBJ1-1	TGCAGCGTTGAATCCCCAGGGATGAACACTGAAGCTTTCTTT	CSVESPGMNTEAFF
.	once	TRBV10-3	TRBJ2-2	TGTGCCTCGAGGGCCGGGGACACCGGGGAGCTGTTTTTT	CASRAGDTGELFF
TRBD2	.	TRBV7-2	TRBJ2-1	TGTGCCAGCAGCTTAGTGGGGACTAGGGGGATTGACAATGAGCAGTTCTTC	CASSLVGTRGIDNEQFF
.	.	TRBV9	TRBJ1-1	TGTGCCAGCAGAAAGGGGGAGGGCACTGAAGCTTTCTTT	CASRKGEGTEAFF
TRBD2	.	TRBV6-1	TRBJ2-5	TGTGCCAGCAGTGAAAGGGGGGAGCGACTAGCGGGAGTAAAGACCCAGTACTTC	CASSERGERLAGVKTQYF
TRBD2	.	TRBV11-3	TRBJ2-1	TGTGCCAGCAGCTCCTTCCTAGCGGGAGTACTCGGCGAGCAGTTCTTC	CASSSFLAGVLGEQFF
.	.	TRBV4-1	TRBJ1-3	TGCGCCAGCAGCCCGCTAATAGGGGCTGGAAACACCATATATTTT	CASSPLIGAGNTIYF
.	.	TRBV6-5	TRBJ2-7	TGTGCCAGCTCTACGGAGGGCAGATCCTACGAGCAGTACTTC	CASSTEGRSYEQYF
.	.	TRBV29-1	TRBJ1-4	TGCAGCGCTAGAACAACTAATGAAAAACTGTTTTTT	CSARTTNEKLFF
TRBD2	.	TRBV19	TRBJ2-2	TGTGCCACCGATAGCGGGAGGCGCTACACCGGGGAGCTGTTTTTT	CATDSGRRYTGELFF
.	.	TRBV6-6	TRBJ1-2	TGTGCCAGCAGAACAACACCGGGTTTGAACTATGGCTACACCTTC	CASRTTPGLNYGYTF
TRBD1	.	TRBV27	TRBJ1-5	TGTGCCAGCAGTTTGAAGGGGGCGAGCAATCAGCCCCAGCATTTT	CASSLKGASNQPQHF
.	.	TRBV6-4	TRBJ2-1	TGTGCCAGCAGTGAGGTGGGGCAGGGGTCGCATGAGCAGTTCTTC	CASSEVGQGSHEQFF
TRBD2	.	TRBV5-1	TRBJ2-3	TGCGCCAGCGGGGACGCTAGCGGGAGGATTGGAGATACGCAGTATTTT	CASGDASGRIGDTQYF
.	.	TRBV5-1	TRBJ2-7	TGCGCCAGCAGCTTGCTGACAGCCTACGAGCAGTACTTC	CASSLLTAYEQYF
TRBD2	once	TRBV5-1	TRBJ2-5	TGCGCCAGCAGCCGGAGACTAGCGGAGGGCCAAGAGACCCAGTACTTC	CASSRRLAEGQETQYF
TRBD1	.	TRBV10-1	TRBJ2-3	TGCGCCAGCAGCGACAGGGGGGGCACAGATACGCAGTATTTT	CASSDRGGTDTQYF
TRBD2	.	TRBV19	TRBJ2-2	TGTGCCAGTAGTATCGGACTAGAGAACACCGGGGAGCTGTTTTTT	CASSIGLENTGELFF
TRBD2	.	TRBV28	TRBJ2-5	TGTGCCAGCAACTCGCAGCGGGGTAACCAAGAGACCCAGTACTTC	CASNSQRGNQETQYF
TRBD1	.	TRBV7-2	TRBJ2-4	TGTGCCAGCAGCCCCACTGCAGGGGGCGCGGACATTCAGTACTTC	CASSPTAGGADIQYF
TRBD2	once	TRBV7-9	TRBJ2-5	TGTGCCAGCAGCTTAGCTTCGAGCGGGAGAGGTAGAGAGACCCAGTACTTC	CASSLASSGRGRETQYF
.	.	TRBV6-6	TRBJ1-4	TGTGCCAGCAGTTACGGGGGCCCGTCAGGGATGGAAAAACTGTTTTTT	CASSYGGPSGMEKLFF
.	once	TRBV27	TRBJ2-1	TGTGCCAGCAGTTTGGTGGGAGGAGCCTACAATGAGCAGTTCTTC	CASSLVGGAYNEQFF
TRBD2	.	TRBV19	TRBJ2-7	TGTGCCAGTAGGCCGGGACTAGCGGAAGCTGGCTACGAGCAGTACTTC	CASRPGLAEAGYEQYF
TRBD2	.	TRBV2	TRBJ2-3	TGTGCCAGCAACCAGTTAGCGGGAGATACGCAGTATTTT	CASNQLAGDTQYF
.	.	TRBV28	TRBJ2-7	TGTGCCAGCCGAGGCGGGACAGATCTCCCCCCTCTCTCCTACGAGCAGTACTTC	CASRGGTDLPPLSYEQYF
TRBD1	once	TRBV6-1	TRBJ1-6	TGTGCCAGCAGTGGGAGGACAGGAGATAATTCACCCCTCCACTTT	CASSGRTGDNSPLHF
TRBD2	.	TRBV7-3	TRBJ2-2	TGTGCCAGCAGCCCTACCGGACTAGCGGGAGGCGGGACCGGGGAGCTGTTTTTT	CASSPTGLAGGGTGELFF
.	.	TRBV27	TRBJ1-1	TGTGCCAGCAGTTTTAGGTGGCAGGGCACTGAAGCTTTCTTT	CASSFRWQGTEAFF
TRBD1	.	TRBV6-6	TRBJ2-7	TGTGCCAGCAGTCCACAGGGGTTTTCCTACGAGCAGTACTTC	CASSPQGFSYEQYF
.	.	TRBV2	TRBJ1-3	TGTGCCAGCACCGTTGGAAACACCATATATTTT	CASTVGNTIYF
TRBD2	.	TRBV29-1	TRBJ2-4	TGCAGCGTTGCCGGGACTAACAAAAACATTCAGTACTTC	CSVAGTNKNIQYF
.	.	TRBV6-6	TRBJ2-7	TGTGCCAGCGTACAGGGCTACGAGCAGTACTTC	CASVQGYEQYF
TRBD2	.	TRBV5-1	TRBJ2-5	TGCGCCAGCAGTCCTAGGGAGGGGCAAGAGACCCAGTACTTC	CASSPREGQETQYF
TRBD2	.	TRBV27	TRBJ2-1	TGTGCCAGCAGCCGGTTAAGCGGGAGGATTTACAATGAGCAGTTCTTC	CASSRLSGRIYNEQFF
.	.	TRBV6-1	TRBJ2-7	TGTGCCAGCAGTTTCTACCAGGGTCTTGCCTACGAGCAGTACTTC	CASSFYQGLAYEQYF